This is a list of T cell receptor beta chains from one sample in a study of shared clonotypes between healthy human individuals. Generated by immunoSEQ multiplex PCR, the TCRdb table keeps only in-frame clones and is missing some. The table lists millions of clones, over 85% of them singletons. The sequenced sample was naive CD8+ T cells sorted from blood. All receptors derive from a man aged 18 to 30 in good health. Each CDR3 is given with its conserved first and last residue. A D gene is named only where the DNA matches it firmly. The listing skips clone size in some rows; elsewhere it reads once, few, many or a size class.

v_gene: TRBV29-1
abundance: NA
d_gene: NA
j_gene: TRBJ2-3
len: 13
CDR3nt: TGCAGCGTTGCCGACAGTGTTTTAGATACGCAGTATTTT
CDR3aa: CSVADSVLDTQYF

v_gene: TRBV9
abundance: NA
d_gene: TRBD2
j_gene: TRBJ2-7
len: 15
CDR3nt: TGTGCCAGCAGCGTCGGGGGGGTAGGCTCCTACGAGCAGTACTTC
CDR3aa: CASSVGGVGSYEQYF

v_gene: TRBV30
abundance: NA
d_gene: NA
j_gene: TRBJ2-2
len: 14
CDR3nt: TGTGCCTGGAGTGTATGGAAGGAGGCCGGGGAGCTGTTTTTT
CDR3aa: CAWSVWKEAGELFF

v_gene: TRBV2
abundance: NA
d_gene: TRBD1
j_gene: TRBJ2-7
len: 14
CDR3nt: TGTGCCAGCATCCCGGGACAGGGGCCCCACGAGCAGTACTTC
CDR3aa: CASIPGQGPHEQYF

v_gene: TRBV27
abundance: NA
d_gene: NA
j_gene: TRBJ2-1
len: 14
CDR3nt: TGTGCCAGCAGTTTATCTGGGTCCTACAATGAGCAGTTCTTC
CDR3aa: CASSLSGSYNEQFF

v_gene: TRBV9
abundance: NA
d_gene: TRBD2
j_gene: TRBJ2-7
len: 14
CDR3nt: TGTGCCAGCAGCACCGGGGGGGACGCCTACGAGCAGTACTTC
CDR3aa: CASSTGGDAYEQYF

v_gene: TRBV19
abundance: NA
d_gene: TRBD2
j_gene: TRBJ2-7
len: 14
CDR3nt: TGTGCCAGTAATGAGGCTAGCGGGAGGTACGAGCAGTACTTC
CDR3aa: CASNEASGRYEQYF

v_gene: TRBV27
abundance: NA
d_gene: NA
j_gene: TRBJ1-6
len: 15
CDR3nt: TGTGCCAGCAGTTTCGCCAGCTCCTATAATTCACCCCTCCACTTT
CDR3aa: CASSFASSYNSPLHF

v_gene: TRBV10-1
abundance: NA
d_gene: NA
j_gene: TRBJ1-1
len: 13
CDR3nt: TGCGCCAGCTCTCAGGACATCGGTCGTGAAGCTTTCTTT
CDR3aa: CASSQDIGREAFF

v_gene: TRBV7-6
abundance: NA
d_gene: NA
j_gene: TRBJ1-5
len: 13
CDR3nt: TGTGCCAGCAGCTTAGCCCTCAATCAGCCCCAGCATTTT
CDR3aa: CASSLALNQPQHF

v_gene: TRBV5-6
abundance: NA
d_gene: NA
j_gene: TRBJ2-5
len: 14
CDR3nt: TGTGCCAGCAGCTTGGATGTGGGGCGGGAGACCCAGTACTTC
CDR3aa: CASSLDVGRETQYF

v_gene: TRBV7-9
abundance: few
d_gene: NA
j_gene: TRBJ1-5
len: 14
CDR3nt: TGTGCCAGCAGTTCTAGTGGGGGCAATCAGCCCCAGCATTTT
CDR3aa: CASSSSGGNQPQHF

v_gene: TRBV13
abundance: NA
d_gene: TRBD2
j_gene: TRBJ2-7
len: 16
CDR3nt: TGTGCCAGCAGCTTCACTGGGCGGGGGGGCTTCTACGAGCAGTACTTC
CDR3aa: CASSFTGRGGFYEQYF

v_gene: TRBV5-8
abundance: NA
d_gene: NA
j_gene: TRBJ2-3
len: 14
CDR3nt: TGTGCCAGCAGCATGCGACCTCCCGCAGATACGCAGTATTTT
CDR3aa: CASSMRPPADTQYF

v_gene: TRBV7-9
abundance: NA
d_gene: NA
j_gene: TRBJ2-7
len: 12
CDR3nt: TGTGCCAGCAGCTTAGGTGGCATTGAGCAGTACTTC
CDR3aa: CASSLGGIEQYF

v_gene: TRBV21-1
abundance: NA
d_gene: NA
j_gene: TRBJ2-7
len: 13
CDR3nt: TGTGCCAGCAGCAGCCGGGCCCCCGGCGAGCAGTACTTC
CDR3aa: CASSSRAPGEQYF

v_gene: TRBV7-6
abundance: NA
d_gene: NA
j_gene: TRBJ2-5
len: 16
CDR3nt: TGTGCCAGTCACGGTATGGGGGAACTCTCAGGAGAGACCCAGTACTTC
CDR3aa: CASHGMGELSGETQYF

v_gene: TRBV4-1
abundance: once
d_gene: TRBD1
j_gene: TRBJ2-7
len: 19
CDR3nt: TGCGCCAGCAGCCAAGCCGCATTCACGGGACAGGAGCCTACCTACGAGCAGTACTTC
CDR3aa: CASSQAAFTGQEPTYEQYF

v_gene: TRBV28
abundance: NA
d_gene: NA
j_gene: TRBJ2-7
len: 15
CDR3nt: TGTGCCAGCAGCCCTACACAGTTTGGCTGGGGGGTGCAGTACTTC
CDR3aa: CASSPTQFGWGVQYF

v_gene: TRBV13
abundance: NA
d_gene: NA
j_gene: TRBJ2-3
len: 13
CDR3nt: TGTGCCAGCAGCTTAGAATCCGCCGATACGCAGTATTTT
CDR3aa: CASSLESADTQYF

v_gene: TRBV7-9
abundance: once
d_gene: NA
j_gene: TRBJ2-1
len: 17
CDR3nt: TGTGCCAGCAGCTTAGGGTGGACAGACATATATTACAATGAGCAGTTCTTC
CDR3aa: CASSLGWTDIYYNEQFF

v_gene: TRBV4-3
abundance: NA
d_gene: NA
j_gene: TRBJ2-3
len: 15
CDR3nt: TGCGCCAGCAGCCAAGATCATTTAGGAACAGATACGCAGTATTTT
CDR3aa: CASSQDHLGTDTQYF

v_gene: TRBV27
abundance: NA
d_gene: TRBD1
j_gene: TRBJ2-1
len: 15
CDR3nt: TGTGCCAGCACCCGACCGGGACAGGGTTGGAATGAGCAGTTCTTC
CDR3aa: CASTRPGQGWNEQFF

v_gene: TRBV29-1
abundance: NA
d_gene: NA
j_gene: TRBJ2-7
len: 13
CDR3nt: TGCAGCGCTGTCCCCACTGGATCCTACGAGCAGTACTTC
CDR3aa: CSAVPTGSYEQYF

v_gene: TRBV14
abundance: NA
d_gene: NA
j_gene: TRBJ2-3
len: 16
CDR3nt: TGTGCCAGCAGCCAAGATCCGGGCCGGGGCACAGATACGCAGTATTTT
CDR3aa: CASSQDPGRGTDTQYF

v_gene: TRBV9
abundance: NA
d_gene: TRBD2
j_gene: TRBJ2-2
len: 16
CDR3nt: TGTGCCAGCAGCACCCGGACTAGTGAGGGGTCCGGGGAGCTGTTTTTT
CDR3aa: CASSTRTSEGSGELFF

v_gene: TRBV5-1
abundance: NA
d_gene: NA
j_gene: TRBJ1-6
len: 14
CDR3nt: TGCGCCAGCACGGAGGGTCCCTATAATTCACCCCTCCACTTT
CDR3aa: CASTEGPYNSPLHF

v_gene: TRBV6-5
abundance: few
d_gene: TRBD1
j_gene: TRBJ2-1
len: 15
CDR3nt: TGTGCCAGCAGCCCCCGGGACAGGGGTTACAATGAGCAGTTCTTC
CDR3aa: CASSPRDRGYNEQFF

v_gene: TRBV10-3
abundance: NA
d_gene: NA
j_gene: TRBJ2-1
len: 14
CDR3nt: TGTGCCATCAGTGAGCCGGGGACCAACAATGAGCAGTTCTTC
CDR3aa: CAISEPGTNNEQFF

v_gene: TRBV11-2
abundance: NA
d_gene: NA
j_gene: TRBJ2-7
len: 14
CDR3nt: TGTGCCAGCGGCGGGTTACGCGCTAGGTACGAGCAGTACTTC
CDR3aa: CASGGLRARYEQYF